This paragraph reports one T cell receptor (beta chain). Its antigen is not known. The data stem from a study of a mutant IDH1 vaccine in newly diagnosed glioma. Study-level background: First vaccine doses came 4-6 weeks after radiotherapy alone, or with temozolomide cycles. The earlier regimen, radiotherapy, temozolomide, or both, was most often both.

Regarding time point: week 11, during vaccination. Vaccine doses each comprised 300 ug of mutant IDH1 20-mer peptide, with topical imiquimod. The astrocytomas were IDH1-mutant, ATRX-negative, and WHO grade 3 or 4. General study results and limits: Seemingly, top peripheral T cell clonotype changes bore no relation to pseudoprogression.

TCRdb keeps only in-frame clones here, not all; method: immunoSEQ multiplex PCR. The profile shows tens of thousands of clones, under 90% of them singletons. The source material was PBMCs, sampled from a glioma patient whose treatment included an IDH1 peptide vaccine. The source of this sequence is a man over 45 with glioma.

The CDR3 DNA sequence: TGTGCCAGCAGCTTAAGGAGGGATGGCGGCTACACCTTC. The encoded protein is CASSLRRDGGYTF. The chain uses TRBV11-3 and TRBJ1-2; D is unresolved. CDR3 length equals 13 residues. The ends were cut back, 2 bases at V and 8 bases at J, with 12 bases in the middle. Germline-derived CDR1 and CDR2 are SGHNT and YENEEA.